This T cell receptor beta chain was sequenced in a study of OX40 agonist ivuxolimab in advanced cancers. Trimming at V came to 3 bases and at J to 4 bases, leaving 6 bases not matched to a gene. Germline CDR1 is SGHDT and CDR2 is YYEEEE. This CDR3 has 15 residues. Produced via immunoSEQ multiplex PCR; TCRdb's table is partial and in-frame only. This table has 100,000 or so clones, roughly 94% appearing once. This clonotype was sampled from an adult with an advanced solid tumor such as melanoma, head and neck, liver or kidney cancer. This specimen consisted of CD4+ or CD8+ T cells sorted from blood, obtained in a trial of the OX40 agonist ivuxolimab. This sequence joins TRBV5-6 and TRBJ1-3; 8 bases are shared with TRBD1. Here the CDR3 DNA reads TGTGCCAGCAGCTCGACAGGGGAAGGGGGAAACACCATATATTTT. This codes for CASSSTGEGGNTIYF.